A selection of T cell receptor beta chains follows, all from one sample in a study of blood T cell repertoires in COVID-19. The assay was immunoSEQ multiplex PCR, and TCRdb's table has in-frame clones only and misses some. The repertoire holds roughly 410,000 clones, with 89% as singletons. Sequences were obtained from peripheral blood. These receptors were obtained from a man in his forties or fifties with acute or convalescent COVID-19. Each CDR3 is given with its conserved first and last residue. Each record gives: J gene, V gene, D gene, CDR3 protein. A D gene is named only where the DNA matches it firmly.

j_call: TRBJ2-5; v_call: TRBV5-6; d_call: .; cdr3_aa: CASSLLAFQETQYF
j_call: TRBJ2-5; v_call: TRBV28; d_call: .; cdr3_aa: CASSLPGTQYF
j_call: TRBJ2-2; v_call: TRBV30; d_call: .; cdr3_aa: CAWSSPTGELFF
j_call: TRBJ1-1; v_call: TRBV2; d_call: .; cdr3_aa: CATQPDLNTEAFF
j_call: TRBJ1-4; v_call: TRBV28; d_call: TRBD1; cdr3_aa: CASSLAGQMIDEKLFF
j_call: TRBJ2-4; v_call: TRBV9; d_call: .; cdr3_aa: CASIRGSWNIQYF
j_call: TRBJ2-2; v_call: TRBV19; d_call: .; cdr3_aa: CASSVLRGSNTGELFF
j_call: TRBJ1-2; v_call: TRBV2; d_call: .; cdr3_aa: CASSVLILHRGYTF
j_call: TRBJ2-3; v_call: TRBV11-2; d_call: TRBD1; cdr3_aa: CASSARQGADTQYF
j_call: TRBJ2-5; v_call: TRBV9; d_call: TRBD1; cdr3_aa: CASSVWGQGAGETQYF
j_call: TRBJ1-5; v_call: TRBV6-1; d_call: .; cdr3_aa: CASSDWGLQHF
j_call: TRBJ2-7; v_call: TRBV4-1; d_call: .; cdr3_aa: CASRQGAREYF
j_call: TRBJ1-2; v_call: TRBV28; d_call: .; cdr3_aa: CASSLWAGNYGYTF
j_call: TRBJ1-3; v_call: TRBV5-1; d_call: TRBD1; cdr3_aa: CASSSNRGSGNTIYF
j_call: TRBJ2-3; v_call: TRBV13; d_call: .; cdr3_aa: CASSLGSGPGNTDTQYF
j_call: TRBJ2-7; v_call: TRBV20-1; d_call: .; cdr3_aa: CSASYSKTAYEQYF
j_call: TRBJ2-1; v_call: TRBV4-3; d_call: TRBD2; cdr3_aa: CASSQAPRLAAYNEQFF
j_call: TRBJ1-5; v_call: TRBV28; d_call: TRBD1; cdr3_aa: CASSLGTGYTQPQHF
j_call: TRBJ2-2; v_call: TRBV4-2; d_call: TRBD2; cdr3_aa: CASSQAGTSVTGELFF
j_call: TRBJ2-3; v_call: TRBV7-8; d_call: TRBD1; cdr3_aa: CASSQTSTGETDTQYF
j_call: TRBJ1-1; v_call: TRBV28; d_call: .; cdr3_aa: CASSSRTENTEAFF
j_call: TRBJ2-6; v_call: TRBV20-1; d_call: TRBD2; cdr3_aa: CSASRGGSSGANVLTF
j_call: TRBJ2-1; v_call: TRBV7-3; d_call: .; cdr3_aa: CASSPTSGVNEQFF
j_call: TRBJ1-5; v_call: TRBV10-3; d_call: TRBD1; cdr3_aa: CAISETAGTGANQPQHF
j_call: TRBJ1-6; v_call: TRBV5-1; d_call: TRBD1; cdr3_aa: CASSSPGQGNSPLHF
j_call: TRBJ1-6; v_call: TRBV30; d_call: TRBD1; cdr3_aa: CAWSWAGQGASSPLHF
j_call: TRBJ1-6; v_call: TRBV2; d_call: .; cdr3_aa: CASRRQGISPLHF
j_call: TRBJ2-1; v_call: TRBV7-9; d_call: .; cdr3_aa: CASSLGENLDNEQFF
j_call: TRBJ2-1; v_call: TRBV7-6; d_call: TRBD2; cdr3_aa: CASSEWGEREATFNEQFF
j_call: TRBJ2-7; v_call: TRBV10-3; d_call: .; cdr3_aa: CAISGGGQGFYEQYF
j_call: TRBJ2-7; v_call: TRBV6-5; d_call: TRBD1; cdr3_aa: CASSYSATGESYEQYF
j_call: TRBJ2-2; v_call: TRBV13; d_call: .; cdr3_aa: CASSLGQGVDSGELFF
j_call: TRBJ2-7; v_call: TRBV6-5; d_call: .; cdr3_aa: CASSSQGGNSYEQYF